Listed below are T cell receptor beta chains from one sample, sequenced in a study of blood T cell repertoires in COVID-19. Clones were read by immunoSEQ multiplex PCR, and TCRdb kept only the in-frame ones, dropping some. The data show about 110,000 clones, about 85% seen once. Sequenced sample: peripheral blood. These receptors were obtained from a man between 40 and 49 years old with acute or convalescent COVID-19. Each CDR3 is given with its conserved first and last residue. The D gene is left open where the match is weak. A row's size may be missing; if present it is once, few, many or a size class.

D gene: .; V gene: TRBV30; J gene: TRBJ1-5; clone size: .; CDR3 DNA: TGTGCCTGGAGTGTAAAAGGGAGAGATCAGCCCCAGCATTTT; CDR3 protein: CAWSVKGRDQPQHF
D gene: .; V gene: TRBV18; J gene: TRBJ2-2; clone size: once; CDR3 DNA: TGTGCCAGCTCACCACCTGAAGCCGTCGGGGAGCTGTTTTTT; CDR3 protein: CASSPPEAVGELFF
D gene: .; V gene: TRBV9; J gene: TRBJ1-3; clone size: .; CDR3 DNA: TGTGCCAGCAGTTATGGGGGCTCAGGATTTATGAGCTCTGGAAACACCATATATTTT; CDR3 protein: CASSYGGSGFMSSGNTIYF
D gene: .; V gene: TRBV6-2/TRBV6-3; J gene: TRBJ2-1; clone size: .; CDR3 DNA: TGTGCCAGCAGTTACGGAGGGGCCCCTGGCAATGAGCAGTTCTTC; CDR3 protein: CASSYGGAPGNEQFF
D gene: .; V gene: TRBV6-5; J gene: TRBJ1-1; clone size: .; CDR3 DNA: TGTGCCAGCAGTCGACAGGACAACACTGAAGCTTTCTTT; CDR3 protein: CASSRQDNTEAFF
D gene: TRBD2; V gene: TRBV7-2; J gene: TRBJ2-5; clone size: .; CDR3 DNA: TGTGCCAGCAGCTTAGTGGCTAGCGGGAGAATCCAAGAGACCCAGTACTTC; CDR3 protein: CASSLVASGRIQETQYF
D gene: .; V gene: TRBV7-3; J gene: TRBJ2-5; clone size: .; CDR3 DNA: TGTGCCAGCAGCTTAACGGGCGGGGTGTACCAAGAGACCCAGTACTTC; CDR3 protein: CASSLTGGVYQETQYF
D gene: TRBD1; V gene: TRBV14; J gene: TRBJ1-6; clone size: .; CDR3 DNA: TGTGCCAGCAGCCAGGGGACAGGGGGTAAATCACCCCTCCACTTT; CDR3 protein: CASSQGTGGKSPLHF
D gene: .; V gene: TRBV14; J gene: TRBJ1-6; clone size: .; CDR3 DNA: TGTGCCAGCAGCCAAGAACTATATAATTCACCCCTCCACTTT; CDR3 protein: CASSQELYNSPLHF
D gene: .; V gene: TRBV6-5; J gene: TRBJ2-1; clone size: .; CDR3 DNA: TGTGCCAGCAAGAACAGGGCGAGCTCCTACAATGAGCAGTTCTTC; CDR3 protein: CASKNRASSYNEQFF
D gene: .; V gene: TRBV6-1; J gene: TRBJ2-6; clone size: .; CDR3 DNA: TGTGCCAGCAGTGAAACAGCTGGGGCCAACGTCCTGACTTTC; CDR3 protein: CASSETAGANVLTF
D gene: .; V gene: TRBV5-6; J gene: TRBJ1-4; clone size: once; CDR3 DNA: TGTGCCAGCAGCTTGGCGACAGGAACTAATGAAAAACTGTTTTTT; CDR3 protein: CASSLATGTNEKLFF
D gene: .; V gene: TRBV6-6; J gene: TRBJ2-1; clone size: .; CDR3 DNA: TGTGCCAGCAGTTCCGTTCTTTACAATGAGCAGTTCTTC; CDR3 protein: CASSSVLYNEQFF
D gene: TRBD1; V gene: TRBV10-3; J gene: TRBJ1-5; clone size: .; CDR3 DNA: TGTGCCATCAGTGGTACCGGGACAGGAAATAATCAGCCCCAGCATTTT; CDR3 protein: CAISGTGTGNNQPQHF
D gene: .; V gene: TRBV5-4; J gene: TRBJ2-7; clone size: few; CDR3 DNA: TGTGCCAGCAGCAATACCGAACAGGGTCTCACCCACTACGAGCAGTACTTC; CDR3 protein: CASSNTEQGLTHYEQYF
D gene: TRBD1; V gene: TRBV6-5; J gene: TRBJ1-5; clone size: .; CDR3 DNA: TGTGCCACAACGAAGGACAGGGGGGGAAATCAGCCCCAGCATTTT; CDR3 protein: CATTKDRGGNQPQHF
D gene: .; V gene: TRBV2; J gene: TRBJ2-7; clone size: .; CDR3 DNA: TGTGCCAGCAGTGAAGGACAGACCTACGAGCAGTACTTC; CDR3 protein: CASSEGQTYEQYF
D gene: .; V gene: TRBV19; J gene: TRBJ1-2; clone size: .; CDR3 DNA: TGTGCCAGTAGTGCGGCCAGGGTCTATGGCTACACCTTC; CDR3 protein: CASSAARVYGYTF
D gene: .; V gene: TRBV28; J gene: TRBJ1-6; clone size: .; CDR3 DNA: TGTGCCAGCAGTTTTATGAGCTCCTATAATTCACCCCTCCACTTT; CDR3 protein: CASSFMSSYNSPLHF
D gene: TRBD2; V gene: TRBV27; J gene: TRBJ2-1; clone size: .; CDR3 DNA: TGTGCCAGCAGTGTGTCCCGGCGGGGAGGGTCCTACAATGAGCAGTTCTTC; CDR3 protein: CASSVSRRGGSYNEQFF
D gene: .; V gene: TRBV11-3; J gene: TRBJ1-1; clone size: .; CDR3 DNA: TGTGCCAGCAGCTTCGACAGCCCGAACACTGAAGCTTTCTTT; CDR3 protein: CASSFDSPNTEAFF
D gene: .; V gene: TRBV6-5; J gene: TRBJ2-7; clone size: .; CDR3 DNA: TGTGCCAGCAGCACCCCCGGCGCAGGATCCTACGAGCAGTACTTC; CDR3 protein: CASSTPGAGSYEQYF
D gene: .; V gene: TRBV11-3; J gene: TRBJ1-3; clone size: .; CDR3 DNA: TGTGCCAGCAGCTTACGGGGGGGCTCTGGAAACACCATATATTTT; CDR3 protein: CASSLRGGSGNTIYF
D gene: TRBD2; V gene: TRBV7-2; J gene: TRBJ2-1; clone size: .; CDR3 DNA: TGTGCCAGCAGCTTCCGCTTTGGAGCGGGGGGTTCCTACAATGAGCAGTTCTTC; CDR3 protein: CASSFRFGAGGSYNEQFF
D gene: TRBD2; V gene: TRBV19; J gene: TRBJ2-1; clone size: .; CDR3 DNA: TGTGCCAGTAAAGGAACTAGCGGGGTTCCGCAGTTCTTC; CDR3 protein: CASKGTSGVPQFF
D gene: TRBD1; V gene: TRBV6-5; J gene: TRBJ2-3; clone size: .; CDR3 DNA: TGTGCCAGCAGAACCGGGACAGGCACAGATACGCAGTATTTT; CDR3 protein: CASRTGTGTDTQYF
D gene: TRBD1; V gene: TRBV6-5; J gene: TRBJ1-1; clone size: few; CDR3 DNA: TGTGCCAGCAGTCCCCAGGGGGATGGCACTGAAGCTTTCTTT; CDR3 protein: CASSPQGDGTEAFF
D gene: .; V gene: TRBV6-4; J gene: TRBJ2-1; clone size: .; CDR3 DNA: TGTGCCAGCAGCCCCACTCTTTCCGAAATTAGGTTCTTC; CDR3 protein: CASSPTLSEIRFF
D gene: TRBD1; V gene: TRBV5-1; J gene: TRBJ2-5; clone size: .; CDR3 DNA: TGCGCCAGCAGCTTGGCCTCACCGACAGGGTACTTCCAAGAGACCCAGTACTTC; CDR3 protein: CASSLASPTGYFQETQYF
D gene: TRBD2; V gene: TRBV7-8; J gene: TRBJ2-6; clone size: .; CDR3 DNA: TGTGCCAGCAGAAAGGGACTAGCGGGCGGCTCTGGGGCCAACGTCCTGACTTTC; CDR3 protein: CASRKGLAGGSGANVLTF
D gene: .; V gene: TRBV5-1; J gene: TRBJ2-5; clone size: .; CDR3 DNA: TGCGCCAGCTTCGGACATCCGGAGACCCAGTACTTC; CDR3 protein: CASFGHPETQYF
D gene: TRBD1; V gene: TRBV10-3; J gene: TRBJ1-2; clone size: once; CDR3 DNA: TGTGCCATCAAGTTGGGACAGGGACCCGATGGCTACACCTTC; CDR3 protein: CAIKLGQGPDGYTF
D gene: .; V gene: TRBV6-6; J gene: TRBJ1-6; clone size: once; CDR3 DNA: TGTGCCAGCAGTTATTCAAATTCACCCCTCCACTTT; CDR3 protein: CASSYSNSPLHF
D gene: .; V gene: TRBV4-3; J gene: TRBJ2-4; clone size: .; CDR3 DNA: TGCGCCAGCAGCCAAGAAATGACTCCGGAGAATCAGTACTTC; CDR3 protein: CASSQEMTPENQYF
D gene: TRBD2; V gene: TRBV2; J gene: TRBJ2-3; clone size: .; CDR3 DNA: TGTGCCAGCAGTGAATGGGGGGTCCGGGCGGGAGGAAACACAGATACGCAGTATTTT; CDR3 protein: CASSEWGVRAGGNTDTQYF
D gene: TRBD2; V gene: TRBV28; J gene: TRBJ2-3; clone size: .; CDR3 DNA: TGTGCCAGCAGTCTATGGGTAGCGGGAGGGTTCGATACGCAGTATTTT; CDR3 protein: CASSLWVAGGFDTQYF
D gene: .; V gene: TRBV12-3/TRBV12-4; J gene: TRBJ2-3; clone size: few; CDR3 DNA: TGTGCCAGCAGTACCTTCAGGTCAGATACGCAGTATTTT; CDR3 protein: CASSTFRSDTQYF
D gene: .; V gene: TRBV3-1/TRBV3-2; J gene: TRBJ2-5; clone size: .; CDR3 DNA: TGTGCCAGCAGCCAAAGAGGGGGAGAGACCCAGTACTTC; CDR3 protein: CASSQRGGETQYF
D gene: TRBD1; V gene: TRBV11-1; J gene: TRBJ2-5; clone size: .; CDR3 DNA: TGTGCCAGCAGGGGACAGGGGGAACAGACCCAGTACTTC; CDR3 protein: CASRGQGEQTQYF
D gene: TRBD1; V gene: TRBV6-2/TRBV6-3; J gene: TRBJ2-5; clone size: .; CDR3 DNA: TGTGCCAGCAGCCCCGGGACAGTCCAAGAGACCCAGTACTTC; CDR3 protein: CASSPGTVQETQYF
D gene: TRBD2; V gene: TRBV2; J gene: TRBJ2-3; clone size: .; CDR3 DNA: TGTGCCAGCAGGAGGGGAATAACGGGAGGGCCGGGGGATACGCAGTATTTT; CDR3 protein: CASRRGITGGPGDTQYF
D gene: TRBD1; V gene: TRBV7-9; J gene: TRBJ2-2; clone size: once; CDR3 DNA: TGTGCCAGCAAACAGGGGGCGGTCACCGGGGAGCTGTTTTTT; CDR3 protein: CASKQGAVTGELFF
D gene: .; V gene: TRBV7-3; J gene: TRBJ1-2; clone size: once; CDR3 DNA: TGTGCCAGCAGCTTCCTTGGTTTTCCCCCCAACAGTCCCAACTATGGCTACACCTTC; CDR3 protein: CASSFLGFPPNSPNYGYTF
D gene: .; V gene: TRBV12-3/TRBV12-4; J gene: TRBJ2-1; clone size: .; CDR3 DNA: TGTGCCAGCACGGAGGAACCCTACAATGAGCAGTTCTTC; CDR3 protein: CASTEEPYNEQFF
D gene: TRBD2; V gene: TRBV5-6; J gene: TRBJ2-7; clone size: .; CDR3 DNA: TGTGCCAGCAGCTTGTCCGGGGGGGCCGACGAGCAGTACTTC; CDR3 protein: CASSLSGGADEQYF
D gene: TRBD1; V gene: TRBV6-5; J gene: TRBJ2-5; clone size: .; CDR3 DNA: TGTGCCAGCAGCCGGGACAGGGATGAGACCCAGTACTTC; CDR3 protein: CASSRDRDETQYF
D gene: .; V gene: TRBV19; J gene: TRBJ2-7; clone size: .; CDR3 DNA: TGTGCCAGTAGTATGTGGGTAGGGCGGGAACAGGACGAGCAGTACTTC; CDR3 protein: CASSMWVGREQDEQYF
D gene: TRBD1; V gene: TRBV5-1; J gene: TRBJ2-7; clone size: .; CDR3 DNA: TGCGCCAGCAGCTTGCAGGGGGCGGAATACGAGCAGTACTTC; CDR3 protein: CASSLQGAEYEQYF
D gene: .; V gene: TRBV7-8; J gene: TRBJ1-4; clone size: .; CDR3 DNA: TGTGCCAGCAGCTTAGGTCTCTCAGATGAAAAACTGTTTTTT; CDR3 protein: CASSLGLSDEKLFF
D gene: .; V gene: TRBV19; J gene: TRBJ2-1; clone size: .; CDR3 DNA: TGTGCCAGTAGTATTTCCTCTCTCAATGAGCAGTTCTTC; CDR3 protein: CASSISSLNEQFF
D gene: TRBD1; V gene: TRBV7-6; J gene: TRBJ2-5; clone size: .; CDR3 DNA: TGTGCCAGCGGGACAGGGGAAACTCAAGAGACCCAGTACTTC; CDR3 protein: CASGTGETQETQYF
D gene: TRBD1; V gene: TRBV7-9; J gene: TRBJ1-4; clone size: .; CDR3 DNA: TGTGCCAGCAGCTTCGGACAGGGGGCTAATGAAAAACTGTTTTTT; CDR3 protein: CASSFGQGANEKLFF
D gene: TRBD1; V gene: TRBV27; J gene: TRBJ2-1; clone size: .; CDR3 DNA: TGTGCCAGCAGTCCACGGACAGGGTGGGATGAGCAGTTCTTC; CDR3 protein: CASSPRTGWDEQFF
D gene: TRBD1; V gene: TRBV6-5; J gene: TRBJ2-2; clone size: once; CDR3 DNA: TGTGCCAGCAGAACCGGGACAGTAAACACCGGGGAGCTGTTTTTT; CDR3 protein: CASRTGTVNTGELFF
D gene: TRBD2; V gene: TRBV5-1; J gene: TRBJ2-3; clone size: .; CDR3 DNA: TGCGCCAGCAGCCGCGGGGGGGCACCAGATACGCAGTATTTT; CDR3 protein: CASSRGGAPDTQYF
D gene: .; V gene: TRBV6-6; J gene: TRBJ2-2; clone size: .; CDR3 DNA: TGTGCCAGCAGTTCCCCAGGTTCCTACACCGGGGAGCTGTTTTTT; CDR3 protein: CASSSPGSYTGELFF
D gene: TRBD2; V gene: TRBV5-1; J gene: TRBJ2-5; clone size: .; CDR3 DNA: TGCGCCAGCAGCAGGATAGCGGGAGTCGAGACCCAGTACTTC; CDR3 protein: CASSRIAGVETQYF
D gene: .; V gene: TRBV5-1; J gene: TRBJ1-1; clone size: .; CDR3 DNA: TGCGCCAGCAGCTTGAGTAGGAACACTGAAGCTTTCTTT; CDR3 protein: CASSLSRNTEAFF
D gene: .; V gene: TRBV25-1; J gene: TRBJ2-1; clone size: .; CDR3 DNA: TGTGCCAGCAGCCAGGACTTCAACAATGAGCAGTTCTTC; CDR3 protein: CASSQDFNNEQFF